Each of the 4 T cell receptor beta chains below was sequenced from the same sample in a study of cytomegalovirus exposure and HLA in healthy donors. This PCR relied on a set of 60 Vbeta primers and 13 Jbeta primers. The data were produced by immunoSEQ multiplex PCR, yet TCRdb's version contains in-frame clones alone and is incomplete. The profile shows approximately 54,000 clones, roughly 85% of them singletons. Material for sequencing was PBMCs. These receptors were collected from a woman between 18 and 30 years old in good health and CMV-seronegative.

The chain couples TRBV5-6 to TRBJ2-4, with D perhaps TRBD2 (5 bases). The CDR3 length is 15 residues. V was trimmed by 0 bases and J by 6 bases, leaving 13 bases between them. Germline V lookup: CDR1 SGHDT, CDR2 YYEEEE. The DNA for the CDR3 is TGTGCCAGCAGCTTGGGAGTGGGCCGGGGAAACATTCAGTACTTC. It specifies CASSLGVGRGNIQYF.

The V gene is TRBV28, the J gene TRBJ2-3; 12 positions match TRBD2. The CDR3 loop spans 14 amino acids. Trimming cost V 7 bases and J 7 bases; bases outside gene matches: 6. CDR1 and CDR2 (germline): MDHEN, SYDVKM. Written as DNA, the CDR3 is TGTGCCAGCAAGGTCCTAGCGGGGGGGTATACGCAGTATTTT. As protein: CASKVLAGGYTQYF. Full variable domain (outside the CDR3, taken from reference TRBV28 and TRBJ2-3): DVKVTQSSRYLVKRTGEKVFLECVQDMDHENMFWYRQDPGLGLRLIYFSYDVKMKEKGDIPEGYSVSREKKERFSLILESASTNQTSMYLCASKVLAGGYTQYFGPGTRLTVL.

This clone was counted once. The V call is TRBV7-9, the J call TRBJ1-1; tentative D call: TRBD1 (6 bases). The germline V gene encodes CDR1 SEHNR and CDR2 FQNEAQ (reference sequence). The V and J ends lost 0 bases and 7 bases respectively, with 18 bases between them. CDR3 length: 16 amino acids. CDR3 bases: TGTGCCAGCAGCTTAGCGAGACGGGGGGCTGTAGTTGAAGCTTTCTTT. It codes for CASSLARRGAVVEAFF.

This clone was observed once. This chain uses TRBV27 with TRBJ2-7, with TRBD1 matching over 9 bases. Unmatched junction bases numbered 4, after V lost 2 bases and J lost 5 bases. This CDR3 contains 14 residues. Germline-derived CDR1 and CDR2 are MNHEY and SMNVEV (reference sequence). The CDR3, as DNA: TGTGCCAGCAGTTTAGGGACAGGGAGCAACGAGCAGTACTTC. Its translation is CASSLGTGSNEQYF.